This T cell receptor (beta chain) comes out of a study of blood T cell repertoires in COVID-19. Overall study: Both acute and convalescent COVID-19 samples were obtained from the United States, Italy and Spain. Sources were T cells, B-cell-depleted T cells, or PBMCs; the material itself was cDNA or gDNA.

This clone was detected only once. In germline, CDR1 is DFQATT, CDR2 SNEGSKA (reference sequence). The CDR3 consists of 11 residues. V was cut by 4 bases and J by 3 bases, with 6 bases left in between. Original processing notes: Counts of nucleated cells, estimated from reference gene primer amplification, were obtained. Profiling relied on immunoSEQ multiplex PCR, and the TCRdb table lists in-frame clones only, not all of them. V, J and clone size were drawn from that table, and D and trimming were deduced from the DNA. The table has more than 55,000 clones, approximately 89% seen once. This receptor was obtained from a woman aged 70-85 years with acute or convalescent COVID-19. This rearrangement joins TRBV20-1 to TRBJ1-2; no clear D. The sequencing input was peripheral blood. CDR3 sequence: CSATRDYGYTF. DNA for the CDR3: TGCAGTGCTACCCGGGACTATGGCTACACCTTC.